Shown below are 3 T cell receptor beta chains from a single sample sequenced in a study of lymphopenia after photon versus proton radiotherapy. Method: immunoSEQ multiplex PCR; TCRdb's copy keeps in-frame clones and lacks some. The sample consists of around 63,000 clones, more than 75% of them appearing once. This material consisted of peripheral blood, taken from a patient treated with photon-based radiotherapy. These receptors were taken from a middle-aged man with gastric cancer.

CDR3 protein: CAWIPPGTGRAPLHF. For the CDR3, the DNA is TGTGCCTGGATCCCCCCCGGGACAGGGCGGGCACCCCTCCACTTT. The V and J genes are TRBV30 and TRBJ1-6; TRBD1 aligns across 9 bases. Germline CDR1 reads GTSNPN; CDR2 reads SVGIG (reference sequence). The CDR3 sequence is 15 residues long. The V gene end was trimmed by 4 bases and the J gene end by 11 bases; junction bases not matched to a gene: 12.

The chain employs TRBV5-6 and TRBJ1-5; no firm D call. The CDR3 extends over 13 amino acids. V lost 0 bases to trimming and J lost 7 bases, with 8 bases between them. The germline V gene encodes CDR1 SGHDT and CDR2 YYEEEE. The CDR3 here is CASSLVGEQPQHF. The DNA for the CDR3 is TGTGCCAGCAGCTTGGTCGGGGAGCAGCCCCAGCATTTT.

V is TRBV5-5 and J is TRBJ2-3; D unclear. Germline lookup yields CDR1 SGHKS and CDR2 YYEKEE (reference sequence). This CDR3 is built from 14 residues. V was trimmed by 0 bases and J by 0 bases, leaving 5 bases between them. Here the CDR3 DNA reads TGTGCCAGCAGCTTGGACAGTAGCACAGATACGCAGTATTTT. Encoded protein: CASSLDSSTDTQYF.